Each of the 30 T cell receptor beta chains below was sequenced from the same sample in a study of blood T cell repertoires in COVID-19. The repertoire was sequenced with immunoSEQ multiplex PCR; TCRdb's copy has only in-frame clones and lacks some. In the table there are around 63,000 clones, about 87% of which are singletons. The sequenced sample consisted of peripheral blood. These TCRs come from a man aged 55 to 70 with acute or convalescent COVID-19.

The chain links TRBV7-2 to TRBJ1-1; TRBD1 matches 8 bases. This CDR3 region has 15 residues. Per the germline V gene, CDR1 is SGHTA and CDR2 is FQGNSA. V lost 5 bases to trimming and J lost 5 bases; unmatched junction nucleotides: 10. CDR3 protein: CASSPRTGSATEAFF. CDR3 nucleotides: TGTGCCAGCAGCCCCCGGACAGGGAGTGCTACTGAAGCTTTCTTT.

The V and J genes are TRBV29-1 and TRBJ1-5; TRBD1 might be the D (6 bases). V shed 4 bases and J shed 7 bases, with 14 bases lying between them. The CDR3 consists of 13 residues. Germline loops: CDR1 SQVTM, CDR2 ANQGSEA. CDR3 coding DNA: TGCAGCGTTGCGGGGGGGGCCCAACAGCCCCAGCATTTT. Its protein product is CSVAGGAQQPQHF.

This chain joins TRBV7-8 and TRBJ1-6, with D hard to call. Germline V gene lookup returns CDR1 SGHVS and CDR2 FQNEAQ. The CDR3 loop spans 15 amino acids. Trimming stripped 8 bases from V and 9 bases from J, with 20 bases between. CDR3 sequence: CASRLTGAEVSPLHF. DNA for the CDR3: TGTGCCAGCCGCCTGACGGGAGCTGAGGTTTCACCCCTCCACTTT.

The chain combines TRBV9 with TRBJ1-2; 8 positions match TRBD1. The ends lost 4 bases at V and 6 bases at J; junction bases unmatched: 8. This CDR3 region has 14 residues. CDR1 and CDR2 (germline): SGDLS, YYNGEE. The chain's CDR3 is CASSPWTGRDGYTF. The CDR3 DNA reads as TGTGCCAGCAGCCCATGGACAGGGCGGGATGGCTACACCTTC.

This chain links TRBV18 with TRBJ2-3; 10 positions match TRBD2. The V and J ends lost 5 bases and 2 bases, in that order; junction bases with no gene match: 4. Per the germline V gene, CDR1 is KGHSH and CDR2 is LQKENI. The CDR3 has 15 amino acids. CDR3 sequence: CASSSTSGVTDTQYF. In DNA, the CDR3 is TGTGCCAGCTCATCCACTAGCGGGGTCACAGATACGCAGTATTTT. Full variable domain (rest looked up from reference TRBV18 and TRBJ2-3): NAGVMQNPRHLVRRRGQEARLRCSPMKGHSHVYWYRQLPEEGLKFMVYLQKENIIDESGMPKERFSAEFPKEGPSILRIQQVVRGDSAAYFCASSSTSGVTDTQYFGPGTRLTVL.

The V and J genes are TRBV7-2 and TRBJ1-5; D might be TRBD1 (5 bases). From germline, CDR1 is SGHTA and CDR2 FQGNSA. Trimming removed 4 bases at V and 4 bases at J, with 14 bases between. The CDR3 sequence is 15 residues long. In DNA, the CDR3 is TGTGCCAGCAGCTCCCAGACAGACCCAAATCAGCCCCAGCATTTT. It is translated as CASSSQTDPNQPQHF.

V usage is TRBV11-2 and J usage is TRBJ2-5, with 9 bases that match TRBD2. V lost 2 bases and J lost 6; bases outside the gene matches: 7. From germline, CDR1 is SGHAT and CDR2 FQNNGV. The CDR3 contains 15 residues. The chain's CDR3 is CASSLHPGTSQTQYF. CDR3 nucleotide sequence: TGTGCCAGCAGCTTACACCCCGGGACTAGCCAGACCCAGTACTTC.

The V and J genes are TRBV30 and TRBJ1-3; 8 nucleotides align to TRBD1. V gave up 5 bases and J gave up 0 bases; unmatched junction bases: 6. This CDR3 region has 15 residues. Germline V gene lookup returns CDR1 GTSNPN and CDR2 SVGIG (reference sequence). Here the CDR3 reads CAWDYDRGSGNTIYF. For the CDR3, the DNA is TGTGCCTGGGACTATGACAGGGGCTCTGGAAACACCATATATTTT.

The CDR3, as DNA: TGTGCCAGCAGCCAAGACAGGGACACTGAAGCTTTCTTT. Its protein product is CASSQDRDTEAFF. V gene TRBV14 combines with J gene TRBJ1-1, with a possible D match to TRBD1 (5 bases). Germline CDR1 reads SGHDN; CDR2 reads FVKESK. The germline V and J ends were trimmed by 0 bases and 3 bases, with 5 bases remaining between them. The CDR3 contains 13 residues.

The rearrangement links TRBV7-2 to TRBJ1-2; 7 nucleotides agree with TRBD1. Germline values: CDR1 SGHTA, CDR2 FQGNSA. The CDR3 extends over 18 amino acids. V gave up 1 base and J gave up 7 bases; unmatched junction bases: 18. CDR3 DNA: TGTGCCAGCAGCTTAGTGTCGGGGACGGCCACCCAGGGGGGTGGCTACACCTTC. This sequence encodes CASSLVSGTATQGGGYTF.

This sequence joins TRBV19 and TRBJ1-2; tentatively, D is TRBD1 (5 bases). Germline V gene sequence: CDR1 LNHDA, CDR2 SQIVND (reference sequence). V lost 5 bases and J 4 bases, leaving 17 bases between the germline ends. The CDR3 spans 15 residues. Here the CDR3 reads CASSEAAGGRYGYTF. CDR3 DNA sequence: TGTGCCAGTAGTGAAGCGGCGGGGGGTCGCTATGGCTACACCTTC.

The chain employs TRBV4-3 and TRBJ1-2; TRBD1 agrees at 8 bases. The J segment lost 4 bases and the V segment lost 2 bases, leaving 6 bases of the junction unmatched. From germline, CDR1 is LGHNA and CDR2 YSLEER. CDR3 size: 15 residues. CDR3 DNA sequence: TGCGCCAGCAGCCAACTAGGACAGGGCGGCTATGGCTACACCTTC. It encodes CASSQLGQGGYGYTF.

The rearrangement uses TRBV5-4 and TRBJ2-2; TRBD1 matches 9 bases. CDR3 size: 17 residues. Germline CDR1 SGHNT, CDR2 YYREEE (reference sequence). Trimming took 4 bases from V and 6 from J; bases not matched to a gene: 13. The CDR3 DNA sequence: TGTGCCAGCAGCCCAACGAGGGACAGGGCATACTCCGGGGAGCTGTTTTTT. Translation: CASSPTRDRAYSGELFF.

The chain uses TRBV2 and TRBJ1-2; 9 bases are a match to TRBD1. Losses at the gene ends were 5 bases for V and 8 bases for J; bases not matched to a gene: 18. The V gene's germline CDR1 is SNHLY and CDR2 FYNNEI. The CDR3 spans 17 residues. CDR3 DNA: TGTGCCAGCAGTCAAGGGACAGGGCCTTTAATTTTTAAGGGCTACACCTTC. This gives the protein CASSQGTGPLIFKGYTF.

This CDR3 reads CAWKEGTVRTEAFF. CDR3 coding DNA: TGTGCCTGGAAAGAAGGGACAGTAAGAACTGAAGCTTTCTTT. This chain uses TRBV30 with TRBJ1-1; 7 positions agree with TRBD1. The CDR3 spans 14 residues. V lost 4 bases, J lost 5 bases, and 10 bases stayed unmatched. CDR1 and CDR2 (germline): GTSNPN, SVGIG (reference sequence).

The rearrangement uses TRBV18 and TRBJ2-7; perhaps TRBD1 as D (5 bases). Trimming removed 1 base from V and 5 bases from J, with 9 bases in between. The CDR3 is 13 residues long. Germline CDR1 KGHSH, CDR2 LQKENI. CDR3 coding DNA: TGTGCCAGCTCACCACAGGGGATCGACGAGCAGTACTTC. Translation gives CASSPQGIDEQYF.

This clone came up a few times. The chain is built from TRBV9 and TRBJ2-2, with 10 bases aligning to TRBD2. This CDR3 has 18 amino acids. V lost 1 base to trimming and J lost 6 bases; unmatched junction nucleotides: 12. Per the germline V gene, CDR1 is SGDLS and CDR2 is YYNGEE. CDR3 sequence (DNA): TGTGCCAGCAGCGTACTAGCGGGGGCTTCAAGTCCCCCCGGGGAGCTGTTTTTT. Translation: CASSVLAGASSPPGELFF.

The chain links TRBV5-1 to TRBJ1-1; 8 nucleotides align to TRBD1. This CDR3 comprises 13 residues. Germline CDR1 is SGHRS and CDR2 is YFSETQ. With 0 bases clipped from V and 6 bases from J, the junction kept 1 base outside the gene matches. The CDR3 loop is CASSLGQGSEAFF. CDR3 sequence (DNA): TGCGCCAGCAGCTTGGGACAGGGGTCTGAAGCTTTCTTT.

The rearrangement joins TRBV6-1 to TRBJ2-2, with a weak D call TRBD1 (6 bases). The V end lost 3 bases, the J end lost 5 bases, and 13 bases lay between the germline ends. CDR3 length: 15 amino acids. Germline V lookup: CDR1 MNHNS, CDR2 SASEGT. CDR3 protein: CASSEGIQGTGELFF. The CDR3 DNA follows: TGTGCCAGCAGTGAGGGGATACAGGGAACCGGGGAGCTGTTTTTT.

This clone was recorded a few times. J is TRBJ2-2 and V is TRBV10-1; 7 bases map to TRBD1. The CDR3 contains 13 residues. Unmatched junction bases numbered 2, after V lost 5 bases and J lost 5 bases. Per germline, CDR1 WNHNN and CDR2 SYGVQD (reference sequence). CDR3 DNA sequence: TGCGCCAGCAGTCTGACAGGGACCGGGGAGCTGTTTTTT. Amino acids: CASSLTGTGELFF.

This chain uses TRBV11-2 with TRBJ1-5; the D gene is possibly TRBD1 (6 bases). CDR1 and CDR2 from the germline V gene are SGHAT and FQNNGV. V lost 5 bases and J 7 bases, leaving 18 bases between the germline ends. The CDR3 consists of 15 residues. CDR3 sequence: CASSLGGAGGQPQHF. CDR3 nucleotides: TGTGCCAGCAGCCTGGGGGGGGCAGGAGGACAGCCCCAGCATTTT.

This clone has a single count. The rearrangement uses TRBV7-8 and TRBJ2-1; TRBD2 aligns across 8 bases. CDR1 is SGHVS, CDR2 FQNEAQ, per germline. The ends lost 6 bases at V and 3 bases at J; junction bases unmatched: 10. This CDR3 region has 16 residues. CDR3 nucleotide sequence: TGTGCCAGCAGGCCCTATATTAGCGGGGTCTACAATGAGCAGTTCTTC. Translated: CASRPYISGVYNEQFF.

This clone was seen a few times. V usage is TRBV4-3 and J usage is TRBJ2-6; 11 nucleotides line up with TRBD1. V lost 3 bases and J lost 2; bases outside the gene matches: 6. The germline gives CDR1 LGHNA, CDR2 YSLEER. CDR3 length: 18 amino acids. Here the CDR3 reads CASSQGGQGATGANVLTF. The CDR3 region has the DNA TGCGCCAGCAGCCAGGGCGGACAGGGGGCGACTGGGGCCAACGTCCTGACTTTC.

V gene TRBV18 combines with J gene TRBJ2-1; the D is unclear. V was pared by 2 bases and J by 5 bases, with 10 bases between. Germline lookup yields CDR1 KGHSH and CDR2 LQKENI. The CDR3 extends over 14 amino acids. The DNA of the CDR3 is TGTGCCAGCTCACCATTGCTAGAGAACAATGAGCAGTTCTTC. This encodes CASSPLLENNEQFF.

V is TRBV27 and J is TRBJ2-1; 12 bases fit TRBD2. CDR1 is MNHEY, CDR2 SMNVEV, per germline (reference sequence). CDR3 length equals 17 residues. The V gene end was trimmed by 0 bases and the J gene end by 9 bases; junction bases not matched to a gene: 9. The CDR3 spells CASSLSPRLAGVSEQFF. In DNA form, the CDR3 reads TGTGCCAGCAGTTTATCTCCCAGACTAGCGGGGGTTAGTGAGCAGTTCTTC.

The chain is built from TRBV4-3 and TRBJ2-6, with a possible D match to TRBD1 (6 bases). Between the trimmed V and J ends, which lost 0 bases and 3 bases, there was a span of 15 bases. The V gene's germline CDR1 is LGHNA and CDR2 YSLEER. The CDR3 is 18 amino acids. This chain's CDR3 is CASSQEGTGRIGANVLTF. The CDR3 bases are TGCGCCAGCAGCCAAGAAGGAACAGGGCGTATTGGGGCCAACGTCCTGACTTTC.

This clone showed up just a few times. The V and J genes are TRBV5-6 and TRBJ1-1, with D possibly TRBD1 on 5 matching bases. Germline values: CDR1 SGHDT, CDR2 YYEEEE. The CDR3 is made up of 15 amino acids. V lost 3 bases to trimming and J lost 1 base, with 13 bases between them. CDR3 amino acids: CASSWQGGSNTEAFF. In nucleotides, the CDR3 is TGTGCCAGCAGCTGGCAGGGAGGATCGAACACTGAAGCTTTCTTT.

J is TRBJ1-1 and V is TRBV27, with D tentatively TRBD1 (5 bases). The germline V gene has CDR1 MNHEY and CDR2 SMNVEV (reference sequence). The V end lost 5 bases, the J end lost 2 bases, and 15 bases lay between the germline ends. The CDR3 length is 15 residues. The CDR3 spells CASSTDSFGNTEAFF. In DNA form, the CDR3 reads TGTGCCAGCAGTACAGACAGCTTCGGTAACACTGAAGCTTTCTTT.

This chain connects TRBV25-1 to TRBJ2-2; TRBD2 aligns across 13 bases. CDR3 size: 17 residues. V was clipped by 3 bases and J by 1 base; unmatched bases: 2. Per germline, CDR1 MGHDK and CDR2 SYGVNS. The DNA of the CDR3 is TGTGCCAGCAGTGACGGGACTAGCGGGGAGAACACCGGGGAGCTGTTTTTT. This gives the protein CASSDGTSGENTGELFF.

J is TRBJ2-7 and V is TRBV7-2; 8 positions agree with TRBD1. Germline values: CDR1 SGHTA, CDR2 FQGNSA. The J segment lost 1 base and the V segment lost 0 bases, leaving 5 bases of the junction unmatched. The CDR3 consists of 16 residues. The CDR3 DNA reads as TGTGCCAGCAGCTTAGCGCAGGGGGCTCGGTCCTACGAGCAGTACTTC. Its translation: CASSLAQGARSYEQYF.